Following are 8 T cell receptor beta chains from one sample sequenced in a study of T cell responses to AZD1222 COVID-19 vaccine. Method: immunoSEQ multiplex PCR; TCRdb's copy keeps in-frame clones and lacks some. The repertoire holds about 170,000 clones, with 90% to 95% as singletons. The specimen comprised peripheral blood, sampled on day 0 of AZD1222 vaccination. The receptors come from an adult in good health.

The rearrangement joins TRBV27 to TRBJ1-2, with 7 bases identical to TRBD1. Germline values: CDR1 MNHEY, CDR2 SMNVEV (reference sequence). There are 14 residues in the CDR3. V lost 2 bases to trimming and J lost 3 bases; unmatched junction nucleotides: 3. CDR3 sequence: CASSLIRGDYGYTF. In nucleotides, the CDR3 is TGTGCCAGCAGTTTAATCAGGGGGGACTATGGCTACACCTTC.

The chain combines TRBV3-1 (or the pseudogene TRBV3-2) with TRBJ2-7, with TRBD1 matching 8 bases. CDR3 length: 15 residues. Germline CDR1 LGHDT, CDR2 YNNKEL (reference sequence). V was clipped by 4 bases and J by 2 bases; unmatched bases: 7. This CDR3 is CASSRQGSATYEQYF. Here the CDR3 DNA reads TGTGCCAGCAGCCGACAGGGGTCCGCAACCTACGAGCAGTACTTC.

The chain joins TRBV5-1 to TRBJ2-2; either TRBD1 or TRBD2 may supply D (5 bases each). CDR1 is SGHRS, CDR2 YFSETQ, per germline. V was cut by 0 bases and J by 5 bases, with 17 bases left in between. CDR3 length equals 17 residues. CDR3 region: CASSLAPTAGGTGELFF. DNA for the CDR3: TGCGCCAGCAGCTTGGCCCCGACGGCTGGGGGAACCGGGGAGCTGTTTTTT.

The chain carries TRBV18 and TRBJ1-4, with D possibly being TRBD1 (6 bases). From germline, CDR1 is KGHSH and CDR2 LQKENI. The CDR3 spans 17 residues. The V end was cut by 3 bases, the J end by 0 bases, with 14 bases between. The CDR3, as DNA: TGTGCCAGCTCACCCCGGGACACCTCTGCAACTAATGAAAAACTGTTTTTT. It translates to CASSPRDTSATNEKLFF.

The table lists this clone with a few counts. The genes are TRBV5-5 and TRBJ1-3; D is perhaps TRBD1 (5 bases). Deletions cut 2 bases from V and 3 bases from J, with 18 bases between. CDR1 and CDR2 from the germline V gene are SGHKS and YYEKEE (reference sequence). The CDR3 is 17 amino acids. The CDR3 protein is CASSFSIGGDDGNTIYF. CDR3 in DNA: TGTGCCAGCAGCTTTAGTATCGGGGGTGATGATGGAAACACCATATATTTT.

The chain is built from TRBV15 and TRBJ1-1; D perhaps matches TRBD1 (5 bases). This CDR3 comprises 15 residues. V shed 0 bases and J shed 9 bases, with 17 bases lying between them. The germline gives CDR1 LNHNV, CDR2 YYDKDF (reference sequence). The CDR3 region is CATSRETLAGQKAFF. The CDR3 nucleotides read TGTGCCACCAGCAGAGAAACATTGGCGGGGCAGAAAGCTTTCTTT.

The gene calls are TRBV6-5 and TRBJ2-7, with 9 bases aligning to TRBD1. V lost 6 bases and J lost 3; bases outside the gene matches: 9. The germline V gene encodes CDR1 MNHEY and CDR2 SVGAGI. There are 15 residues in the CDR3. The CDR3 sequence: CASSRTGTGSYEQYF. CDR3 nucleotide sequence: TGTGCCAGCAGCCGAACCGGGACAGGGAGCTACGAGCAGTACTTC.

This chain links TRBV30 with TRBJ1-2, with 7 bases matching TRBD1. CDR3 length: 13 amino acids. CDR1 GTSNPN and CDR2 SVGIG come from the germline V gene (reference sequence). Germline trimming cut 7 bases from V and 0 bases from J; bases unmatched to any gene: 5. CDR3 bases: TGTGCCTTACAGGGGAAAACTAACTATGGCTACACCTTC. Translating it yields CALQGKTNYGYTF. Full variable domain (outside the CDR3, taken from reference TRBV30 and TRBJ1-2): SQTIHQWPATLVQPVGSPLSLECTVEGTSNPNLYWYRQAAGRGLQLLFYSVGIGQISSEVPQNLSASRPQDRQFILSSKKLLLSDSGFYLCALQGKTNYGYTFGSGTRLTVV.